This T cell receptor beta chain emerged from a study of T cells in Graves' hyperthyroidism and ophthalmopathy (dated by TCRdb to about 2019). For the study in its entirety: Peripheral blood was collected at initial diagnosis, before any treatment. The study also compared thyroid tissue and blood T-cell repertoires from 5 to 7 Graves' hyperthyroidism patients. Once sampling was done, hyperthyroidism patients were given methimazole at a starting dose of 30 mg daily, whereas ophthalmopathy patients were given high-dose intravenous methylprednisolone. To identify distinguishing TCR V-J signatures, a discovery cohort of around 98 patients was used, comprising some 43 with Graves' ophthalmopathy and under 60 with stable Graves' hyperthyroidism. The approximately 98 discovery patients were randomly divided into training and test sets at a 7:3 ratio. TCR Vbeta CDR3 sequencing of 120 to 150 peripheral blood samples (approximately 44 ophthalmopathy, 75 or so hyperthyroidism and around 17 progressor patients) is reported in the paper. Whether ophthalmopathy could be predicted prospectively was tested in an independent validation cohort made up of approximately 19 hyperthyroidism patients plus 17 patients who later progressed to ophthalmopathy.

The TCR beta CDR3 regions were amplified from the RNA transcripts. A first-round RT-PCR of the TCR CDR3 used the HTBI primer set with the Qiagen OneStep RT-PCR kit. Libraries were constructed in a second round of multiplex PCR, after which size selection and purification were performed. Paired-end sequencing of the libraries was performed with 100 bp reads on an Illumina HiSeq2000. Under the source paper's analysis protocol: SOAPnuke was used to process the raw data, with reads discarded if the reads contained adapters or uncalled bases, had a mean Phred below 15, or lacked an exact constant-primer or identifier match. COPE v1.2.5 was used to merge the high-quality paired reads, and each unique nucleotide sequence was defined as a clonotype. MiTCR v1.1 was used to align clonotypes to the IMGT TRBV, TRBD and TRBJ reference segments. Analysis was restricted to V-J combinations with a frequency above 0.0001, which covered about 99% of repertoires. A TCS score was defined as the ratio of F50 (clonal expansion) to E x V (chaos), with BLOSUM62-based TCRdist applied between CDR3 peptides within each V-J. Welch's t-statistics and random forest reduced fewer than 550 V-J features to 13, which were used in a naive Bayes classifier (R e1071). In-frame beta chains were kept once TCRdb had trimmed the public reads at Q25 with fastp and called clones with MiXCR. CDR3 protein duplicates are merged, each entry listing the most common genes and DNA. These V and J calls originate from TCRdb's pipeline instead of the authors' own analysis. The sample table shows about 200,000 distinct CDR3 sequences, and roughly 15% are seen once. The ten largest clones take up around 52% of the sample.

Here is what the overall study found, with its caveats: In validation, the model predicted progression to ophthalmopathy with approximately 69% sensitivity and 72% to 75% specificity, a median of about six months before onset. A 13 V-J signature model separated ophthalmopathy from stable hyperthyroidism, with about 88% sensitivity and 81% to 83% specificity in cross-validation and 80%/75% in testing. Blood samples also contained most of the expanded thyroid clonotypes (frequency above 0.001), which suggests that blood repertoires may reflect thyroid immune responses. No statistical method was used to fix the sample size in advance, and group allocation was not hidden from the investigators.

The CDR3 covers 14 residues, taking in both the cysteine and the phenylalanine. The DNA shown is the 42-base CDR3, in frame from base 1. The V end loses 0 bases and the J end loses 6 bases, and a stretch of 8 bases separates them. The germline V gene specifies MRHNA as CDR1 and SNTAGT as CDR2. Stable Graves' hyperthyroidism was defined as the absence of progression to ophthalmopathy over 18 months of follow-up. The hyperthyroidism patients were between 18 and 65 years old and newly diagnosed, with a disease duration of less than 2 months. Exclusion was applied to patients with uncontrolled infections, other autoimmune diseases, pregnancy or lactation. Diagnoses relied on clinical symptoms, serum thyroxine and TRAb, thyroid ultrasound and orbital computed tomography. PBMCs were isolated from more than 8 ml of fresh peripheral blood by Ficoll-Paque density gradient centrifugation. Total RNA was extracted with Trizol reagent, and quality was checked on an Agilent 2100 Bioanalyzer.

As to this clonotype: Its cognate antigen has yet to be identified. Qualities for individual bases were not recorded, and no much larger clone is one base off.

The sample was blood. Recombination joined TRBV6-4 with TRBJ2-2; the D gene is perhaps TRBD2, from 5 matching bases. This clonotype originated in a man aged 50 to 60 with Graves' hyperthyroidism. The DNA is as follows: TGTGCCAGCAGTGACTCCGGGGAGTCCGGGGAGCTGTTTTTT. This encodes CASSDSGESGELFF.